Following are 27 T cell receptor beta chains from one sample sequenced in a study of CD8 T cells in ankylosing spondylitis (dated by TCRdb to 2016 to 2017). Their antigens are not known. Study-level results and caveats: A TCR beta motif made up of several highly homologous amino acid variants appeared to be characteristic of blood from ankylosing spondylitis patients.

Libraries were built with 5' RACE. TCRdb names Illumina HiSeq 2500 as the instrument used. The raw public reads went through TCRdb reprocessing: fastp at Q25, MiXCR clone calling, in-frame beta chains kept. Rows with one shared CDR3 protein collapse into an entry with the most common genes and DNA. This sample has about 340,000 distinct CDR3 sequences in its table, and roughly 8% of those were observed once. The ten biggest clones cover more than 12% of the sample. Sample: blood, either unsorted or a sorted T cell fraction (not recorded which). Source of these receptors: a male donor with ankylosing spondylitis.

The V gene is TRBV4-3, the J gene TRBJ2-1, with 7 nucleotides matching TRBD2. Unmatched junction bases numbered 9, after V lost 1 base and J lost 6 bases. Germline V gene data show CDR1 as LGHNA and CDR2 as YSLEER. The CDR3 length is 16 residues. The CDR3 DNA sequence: TGCGCCAGCAGCCAAGGGCTAGCGGAGAGATTCAATGAGCAGTTCTTC. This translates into CASSQGLAERFNEQFF.

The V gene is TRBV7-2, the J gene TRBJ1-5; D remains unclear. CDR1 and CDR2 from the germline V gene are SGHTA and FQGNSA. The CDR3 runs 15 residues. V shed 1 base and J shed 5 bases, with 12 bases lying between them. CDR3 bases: TGTGCCAGCAGCTTAGTCTTACAAAATGATCAGCCCCAGCATTTT. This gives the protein CASSLVLQNDQPQHF.

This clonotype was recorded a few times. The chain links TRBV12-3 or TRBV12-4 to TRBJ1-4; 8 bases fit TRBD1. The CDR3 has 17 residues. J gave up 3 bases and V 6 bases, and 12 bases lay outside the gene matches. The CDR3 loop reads CASSEDRVASANEKLFF. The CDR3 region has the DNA TGTGCCAGCAGCGAGGACAGGGTGGCTTCGGCTAATGAAAAACTGTTTTTT.

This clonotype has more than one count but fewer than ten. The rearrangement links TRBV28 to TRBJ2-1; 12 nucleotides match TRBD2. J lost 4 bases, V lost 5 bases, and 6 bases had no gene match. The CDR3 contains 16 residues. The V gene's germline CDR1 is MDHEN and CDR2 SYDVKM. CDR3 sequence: CASSPASGRAYNEQFF. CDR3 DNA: TGTGCCAGCAGTCCCGCTAGCGGGAGGGCATACAATGAGCAGTTCTTC.

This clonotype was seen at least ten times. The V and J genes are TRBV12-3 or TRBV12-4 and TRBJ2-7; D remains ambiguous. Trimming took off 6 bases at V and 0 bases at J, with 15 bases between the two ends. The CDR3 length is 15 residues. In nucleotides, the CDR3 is TGTGCCAGCAGCCCCGGTATCCTTAGCTCCTACGAGCAGTACTTC. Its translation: CASSPGILSSYEQYF.

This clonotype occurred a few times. As DNA, the CDR3 is TGTGCCAGCAGGTACGACACAGATACGCAGTATTTT. This sequence encodes CASRYDTDTQYF. This chain joins TRBV12-3 or TRBV12-4 and TRBJ2-3; D call uncertain. The CDR3 has 12 residues. Trimming pared 6 bases from V and 2 bases from J, leaving 6 bases between.

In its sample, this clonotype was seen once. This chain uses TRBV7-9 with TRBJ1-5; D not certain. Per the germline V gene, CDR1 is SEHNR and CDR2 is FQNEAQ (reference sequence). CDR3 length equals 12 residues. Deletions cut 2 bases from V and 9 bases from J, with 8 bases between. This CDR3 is CASSLPEGPQHF. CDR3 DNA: TGTGCCAGCAGCTTACCAGAAGGGCCCCAGCATTTT.

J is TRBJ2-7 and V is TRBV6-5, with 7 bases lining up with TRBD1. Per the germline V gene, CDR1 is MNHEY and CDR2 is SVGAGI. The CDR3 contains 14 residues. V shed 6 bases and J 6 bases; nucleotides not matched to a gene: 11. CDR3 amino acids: CASRHSTGFSEQYF. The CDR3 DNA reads TGTGCCAGCAGGCACTCGACAGGGTTTTCCGAGCAGTACTTC.

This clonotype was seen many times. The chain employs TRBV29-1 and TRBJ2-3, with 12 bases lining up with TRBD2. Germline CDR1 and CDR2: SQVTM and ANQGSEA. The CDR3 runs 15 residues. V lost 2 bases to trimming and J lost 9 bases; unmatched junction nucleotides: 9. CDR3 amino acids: CSVEWRLAGGYTQYF. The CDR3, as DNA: TGCAGCGTTGAATGGCGGCTAGCGGGAGGGTACACGCAGTATTTT.

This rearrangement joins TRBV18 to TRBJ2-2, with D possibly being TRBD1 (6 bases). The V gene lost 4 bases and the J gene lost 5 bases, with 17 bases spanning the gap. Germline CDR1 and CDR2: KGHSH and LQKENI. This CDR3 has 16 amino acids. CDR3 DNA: TGTGCCAGCTCACTCTTTCCTCAGGGGAGAACCGGGGAGCTGTTTTTT. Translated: CASSLFPQGRTGELFF.

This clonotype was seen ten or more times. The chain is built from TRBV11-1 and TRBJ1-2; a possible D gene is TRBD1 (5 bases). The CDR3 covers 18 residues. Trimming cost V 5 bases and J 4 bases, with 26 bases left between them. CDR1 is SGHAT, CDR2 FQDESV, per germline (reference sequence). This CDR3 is CASSPTRDPGSDPYGYTF. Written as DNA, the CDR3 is TGTGCCAGCAGCCCGACCCGGGACCCAGGGTCGGATCCCTATGGCTACACCTTC. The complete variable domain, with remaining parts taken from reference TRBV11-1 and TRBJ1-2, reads EAEVAQSPRYKITEKSQAVAFWCDPISGHATLYWYRQILGQGPELLVQFQDESVVDDSQLPKDRFSAERLKGVDSTLKIQPAELGDSAMYLCASSPTRDPGSDPYGYTFGSGTRLTVV.

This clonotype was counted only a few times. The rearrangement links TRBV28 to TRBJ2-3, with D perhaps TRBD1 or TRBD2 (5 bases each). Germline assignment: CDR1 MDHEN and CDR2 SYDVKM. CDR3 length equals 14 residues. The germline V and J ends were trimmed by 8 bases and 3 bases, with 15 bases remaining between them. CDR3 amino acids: CASARDPGTDTQYF. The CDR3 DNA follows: TGTGCCAGCGCCCGGGACCCGGGGACAGATACGCAGTATTTT.

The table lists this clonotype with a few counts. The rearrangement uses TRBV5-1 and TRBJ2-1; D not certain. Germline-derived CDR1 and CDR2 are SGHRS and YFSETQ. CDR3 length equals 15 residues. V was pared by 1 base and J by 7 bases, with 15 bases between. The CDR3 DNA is TGCGCCAGCAGCTTGTCCGGACCTACTGGGAATGAGCAGTTCTTC. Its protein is CASSLSGPTGNEQFF.

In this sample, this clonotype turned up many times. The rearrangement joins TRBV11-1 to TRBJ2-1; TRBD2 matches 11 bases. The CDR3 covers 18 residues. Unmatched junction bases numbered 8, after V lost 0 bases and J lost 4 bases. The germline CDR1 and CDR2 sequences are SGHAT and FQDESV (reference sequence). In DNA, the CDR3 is TGTGCCAGCAGCTTAGCGTTACTAGCGGGAGAGAGATACAATGAGCAGTTCTTC. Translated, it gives CASSLALLAGERYNEQFF.

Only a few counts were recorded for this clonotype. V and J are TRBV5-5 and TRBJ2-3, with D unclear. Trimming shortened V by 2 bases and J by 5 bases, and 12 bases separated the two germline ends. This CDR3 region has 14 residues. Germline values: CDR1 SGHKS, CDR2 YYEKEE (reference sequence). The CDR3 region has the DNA TGTGCCAGCAGCTTTGGGTTTTTAAGAGATACGCAGTATTTT. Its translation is CASSFGFLRDTQYF.

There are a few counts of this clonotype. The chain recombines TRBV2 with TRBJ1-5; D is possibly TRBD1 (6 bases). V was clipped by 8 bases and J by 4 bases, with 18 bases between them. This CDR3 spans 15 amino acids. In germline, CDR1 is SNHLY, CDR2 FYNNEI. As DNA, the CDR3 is TGTGCCAGCTCCTCCTCCGGAGGGGGTAATCAGCCCCAGCATTTT. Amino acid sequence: CASSSSGGGNQPQHF.

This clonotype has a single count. CDR3 amino acids: CASSLAGNRNTEAFF. Written as DNA, the CDR3 is TGCGCCAGCAGCTTGGCCGGAAATAGGAACACTGAAGCTTTCTTT. This chain uses TRBV5-1 with TRBJ1-1; D is ambiguous. Germline V lookup: CDR1 SGHRS, CDR2 YFSETQ. Trimming shortened V by 0 bases and J by 1 base, and 10 bases separated the two germline ends. The CDR3 contains 15 residues.

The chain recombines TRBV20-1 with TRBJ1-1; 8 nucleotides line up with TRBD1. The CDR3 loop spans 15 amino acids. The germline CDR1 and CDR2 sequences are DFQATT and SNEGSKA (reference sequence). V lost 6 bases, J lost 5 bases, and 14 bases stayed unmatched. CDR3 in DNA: TGCAGTGCCCGTGAGATGCAGGGGGCTGGGACTGAAGCTTTCTTT. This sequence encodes CSAREMQGAGTEAFF.

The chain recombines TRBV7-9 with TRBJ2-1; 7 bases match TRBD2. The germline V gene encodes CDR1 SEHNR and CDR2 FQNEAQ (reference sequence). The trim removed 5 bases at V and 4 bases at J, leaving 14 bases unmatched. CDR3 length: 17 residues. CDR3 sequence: CASSPRPGLVGYNEQFF. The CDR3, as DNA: TGTGCCAGCAGCCCCCGCCCTGGACTAGTGGGTTACAATGAGCAGTTCTTC.

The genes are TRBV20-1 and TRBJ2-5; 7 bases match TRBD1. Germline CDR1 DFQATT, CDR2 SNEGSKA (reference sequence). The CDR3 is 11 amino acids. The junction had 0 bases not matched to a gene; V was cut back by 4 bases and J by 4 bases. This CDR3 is CSATGGETQYF. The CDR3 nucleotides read TGCAGTGCTACAGGGGGAGAGACCCAGTACTTC.

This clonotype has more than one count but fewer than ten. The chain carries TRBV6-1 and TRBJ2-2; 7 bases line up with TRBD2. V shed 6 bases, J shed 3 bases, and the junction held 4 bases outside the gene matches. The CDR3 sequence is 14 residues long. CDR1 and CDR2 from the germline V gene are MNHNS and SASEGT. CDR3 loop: CASRKTSYTGELFF. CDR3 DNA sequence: TGTGCCAGCAGAAAGACTAGCTACACCGGGGAGCTGTTTTTT.

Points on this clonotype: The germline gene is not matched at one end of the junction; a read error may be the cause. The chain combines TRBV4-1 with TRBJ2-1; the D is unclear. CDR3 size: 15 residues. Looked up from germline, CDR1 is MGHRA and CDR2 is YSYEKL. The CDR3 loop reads CASTQARSSYNEQFF. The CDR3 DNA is TGCGCCAGCACCCAAGCTAGGAGCTCCTACAATGAGCAGTTCTTC.

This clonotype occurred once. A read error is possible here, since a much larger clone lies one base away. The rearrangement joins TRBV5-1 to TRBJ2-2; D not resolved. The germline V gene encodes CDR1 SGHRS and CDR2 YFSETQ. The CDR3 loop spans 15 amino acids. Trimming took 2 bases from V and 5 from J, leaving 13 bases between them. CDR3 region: CASSFGVGKTGELFF. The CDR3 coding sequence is TGCGCCAGCAGCTTTGGTGTGGGGAAAACCGGGGAGCTGTTTTTT.

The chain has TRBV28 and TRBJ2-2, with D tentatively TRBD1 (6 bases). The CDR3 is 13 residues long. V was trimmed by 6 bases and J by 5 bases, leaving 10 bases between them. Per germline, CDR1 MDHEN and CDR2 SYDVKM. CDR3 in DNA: TGTGCCAGCAGCCTTGGACAGACCGGGGAGCTGTTTTTT. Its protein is CASSLGQTGELFF.

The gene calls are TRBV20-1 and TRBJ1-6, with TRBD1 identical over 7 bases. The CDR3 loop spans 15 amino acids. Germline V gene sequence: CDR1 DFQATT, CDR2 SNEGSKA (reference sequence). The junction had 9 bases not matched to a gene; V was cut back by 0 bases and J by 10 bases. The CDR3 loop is CSARDFINRGSPLHF. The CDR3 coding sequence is TGCAGTGCTAGAGATTTTATCAACAGGGGATCACCCCTCCACTTT.

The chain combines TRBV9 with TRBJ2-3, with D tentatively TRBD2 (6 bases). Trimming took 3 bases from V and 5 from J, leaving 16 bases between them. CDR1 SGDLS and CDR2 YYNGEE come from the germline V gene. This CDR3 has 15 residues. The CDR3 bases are TGTGCCAGCAGCGCCAGTCTAGCGCAAAAAGATACGCAGTATTTT. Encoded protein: CASSASLAQKDTQYF. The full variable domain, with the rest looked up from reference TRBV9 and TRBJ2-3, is DSGVTQTPKHLITATGQRVTLRCSPRSGDLSVYWYQQSLDQGLQFLIQYYNGEERAKGNILERFSAQQFPDLHSELNLSSLELGDSALYFCASSASLAQKDTQYFGPGTRLTVL.

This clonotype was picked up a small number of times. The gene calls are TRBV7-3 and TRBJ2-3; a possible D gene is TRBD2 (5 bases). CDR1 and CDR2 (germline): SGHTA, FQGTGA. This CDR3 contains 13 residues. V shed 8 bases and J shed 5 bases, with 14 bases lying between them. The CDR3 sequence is CASGRAVGDTQYF. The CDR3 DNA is TGTGCCAGCGGGCGGGCGGTGGGAGATACGCAGTATTTT.